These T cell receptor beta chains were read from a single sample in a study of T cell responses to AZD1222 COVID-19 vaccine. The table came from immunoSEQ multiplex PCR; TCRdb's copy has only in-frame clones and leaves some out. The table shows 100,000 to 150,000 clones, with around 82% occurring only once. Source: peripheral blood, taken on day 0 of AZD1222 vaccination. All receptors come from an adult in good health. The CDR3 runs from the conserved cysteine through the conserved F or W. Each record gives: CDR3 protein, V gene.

CDR3aa: CASRFGTEVYEQYF
v_gene: TRBV28

CDR3aa: CASSAGTPGELFF
v_gene: TRBV6-4

CDR3aa: CAISVGLATGREQFF
v_gene: TRBV10-3

CDR3aa: CASSLPGTYEQYF
v_gene: TRBV7-9

CDR3aa: CASSEDGQPNQPQHF
v_gene: TRBV6-4

CDR3aa: CSVDPGGGNYGYTF
v_gene: TRBV29-1

CDR3aa: CASSLTPGTGGDTQYF
v_gene: TRBV11-2

CDR3aa: CASSHTGPNEKLFF
v_gene: TRBV5-4

CDR3aa: CASSIERQSNEQFF
v_gene: TRBV19

CDR3aa: CASSPLASSDTIYF
v_gene: TRBV18

CDR3aa: CSVAEEGGMGQPQHF
v_gene: TRBV29-1

CDR3aa: CASSSTGAPTLNYGYTF
v_gene: TRBV18

CDR3aa: CSVEFGSAYNEQFF
v_gene: TRBV29-1

CDR3aa: CASMTPRGGSYEQYF
v_gene: TRBV2

CDR3aa: CASSTIAGGTDTQYF
v_gene: TRBV11-1

CDR3aa: CASTGPGNYEQYF
v_gene: TRBV28

CDR3aa: CATRRGGYTGELFF
v_gene: TRBV5-5

CDR3aa: CASSERTGGALNEQFF
v_gene: TRBV19

CDR3aa: CATSRAPPFAGETNTGELFF
v_gene: TRBV15

CDR3aa: CSVSLNTEAFF
v_gene: TRBV29-1

CDR3aa: CASSLAAGVETQYF
v_gene: TRBV7-7

CDR3aa: CASSPQGAGEAFF
v_gene: TRBV2

CDR3aa: CATSRRTVGGGNTGELFF
v_gene: TRBV15

CDR3aa: CAWGDSGAEAFF
v_gene: TRBV30

CDR3aa: CASTLAGGLSSYEQYF
v_gene: TRBV28

CDR3aa: CASSLERMDEDSGNTIYF
v_gene: TRBV5-1

CDR3aa: CASSRLARETQYF
v_gene: TRBV2

CDR3aa: CASSSSGQAAEYF
v_gene: TRBV11-2

CDR3aa: CASSLALGPDYGYTF
v_gene: TRBV5-1

CDR3aa: CASSRRGDTEAFF
v_gene: TRBV6-6

CDR3aa: CASSRQPGQLNSPLHF
v_gene: TRBV7-2

CDR3aa: CASSYSNMGGYEQYF
v_gene: TRBV6-5

CDR3aa: CASSQVVAGLLYF
v_gene: TRBV4-2

CDR3aa: CASLIRDRNTGELFF
v_gene: TRBV5-8

CDR3aa: CASSRGGLFF
v_gene: TRBV28

CDR3aa: CASSEIGQGNTEAFF
v_gene: TRBV14

CDR3aa: CASSESGLWGNTEAFF
v_gene: TRBV2

CDR3aa: CASSIDYQYEAFF
v_gene: TRBV19

CDR3aa: CASSLQDSGANVLTF
v_gene: TRBV6-2/TRBV6-3

CDR3aa: CASSLAGGETQYF
v_gene: TRBV5-4

CDR3aa: CASSSNAGGMAFF
v_gene: TRBV28

CDR3aa: CASRPSGGSSYEQYF
v_gene: TRBV11-2

CDR3aa: CASSRGKGTGELFF
v_gene: TRBV19

CDR3aa: CASAPPNHYYEQYF
v_gene: TRBV7-9

CDR3aa: CASRNSGSYGYTF
v_gene: TRBV19

CDR3aa: CASSEIGGIHQPQHF
v_gene: TRBV2

CDR3aa: CASSWGANQPQHF
v_gene: TRBV27

CDR3aa: CASSPNNVSPTTF
v_gene: TRBV14

CDR3aa: CASSLGSYRSYEQYF
v_gene: TRBV5-1

CDR3aa: CASSQVTSGVGVNEQFF
v_gene: TRBV14

CDR3aa: CATSGAGSYEQYF
v_gene: TRBV24-1

CDR3aa: CATTLLEAGMDNEKLFF
v_gene: TRBV24-1

CDR3aa: CASTSGVDTDTQYF
v_gene: TRBV9

CDR3aa: CASSIYPRWEQYF
v_gene: TRBV19

CDR3aa: CSVGLGHALGTQYF
v_gene: TRBV29-1

CDR3aa: CASSAETNYGYTF
v_gene: TRBV18

CDR3aa: CATSDLQGWGYTF
v_gene: TRBV24-1

CDR3aa: CASSLEGLGEAFF
v_gene: TRBV7-2

CDR3aa: CASSPGLAGGLYNEQFF
v_gene: TRBV7-9

CDR3aa: CASSQSVSRNTGELFF
v_gene: TRBV16